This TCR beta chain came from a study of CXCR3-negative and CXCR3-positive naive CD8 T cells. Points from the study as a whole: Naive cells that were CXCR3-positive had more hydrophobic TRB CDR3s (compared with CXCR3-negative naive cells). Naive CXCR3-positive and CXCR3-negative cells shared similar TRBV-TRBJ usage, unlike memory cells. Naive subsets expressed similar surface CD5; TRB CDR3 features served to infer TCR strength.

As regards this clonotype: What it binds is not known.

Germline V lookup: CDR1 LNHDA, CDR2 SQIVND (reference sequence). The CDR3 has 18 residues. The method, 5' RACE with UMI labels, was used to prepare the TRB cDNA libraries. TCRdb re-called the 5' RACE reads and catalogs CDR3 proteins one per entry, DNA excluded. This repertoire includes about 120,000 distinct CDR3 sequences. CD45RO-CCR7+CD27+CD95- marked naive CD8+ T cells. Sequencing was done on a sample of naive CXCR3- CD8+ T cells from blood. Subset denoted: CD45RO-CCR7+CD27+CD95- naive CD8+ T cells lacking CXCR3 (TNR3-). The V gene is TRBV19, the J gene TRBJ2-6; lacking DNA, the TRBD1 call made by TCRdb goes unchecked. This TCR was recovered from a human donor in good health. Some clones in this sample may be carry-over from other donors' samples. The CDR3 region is CASSWAEYPVSGANVLTF.